The T cell receptor beta chain described here comes from a study of blood T cell repertoires in COVID-19. Study in general: The cDNA or gDNA used as material had been derived from T cells, B-cell-depleted T cells, or PBMCs.

Original processing methods: Estimates of nucleated cell counts were drawn from the amplification of reference gene primers. Using immunoSEQ multiplex PCR, the repertoire was profiled, and TCRdb retains in-frame clones only, with some absent. The D gene and trimming were derived from the DNA, and the V and J assignments and clone size from that table. The repertoire consists of roughly 180,000 clones, with about 86% occurring once and the leading ten covering 3.6%. CDR1 is SGHTA and CDR2 is FQGNSA in the germline V gene. J gave up 1 base and V 1 base, and 4 bases lay outside the gene matches. The CDR3 has 15 residues. Donors were grouped by their self-reported clinical history.

The sequenced sample consisted of PBMCs or T cells enriched from blood (not recorded which). The source is a woman in her forties or fifties in a cohort exposed to, infected with or recovered from COVID-19 (not recorded which). The rearrangement joins TRBV7-2 to TRBJ2-7; TRBD2 matches 7 bases. DNA for the CDR3: TGTGCCAGCAGCTTAGATGCAGCGGGATCCTACGAGCAGTACTTC. It yields the protein CASSLDAAGSYEQYF.